This T cell receptor (beta chain) was sequenced in a study of beta chain features in type 1 diabetes. At the level of the study: The study found patients and healthy donors alike in age, gender and cell yields. Study observations and caveats: Moderate but significant shortening of TCRB CDR3s was recorded in all four CD4+ subsets from Type 1 diabetes patients. The VDJ junctions of type 1 diabetes patients carried fewer insertions and more deletions. Equally in patients and controls, shorter templates might have been favored by PCR.

Points on this clone: Antigen: not known.

The investigators reverse transcribed all of the isolated RNA, so they sequenced expressed TCRB transcripts. The protocol was immunoSEQ multiplex PCR, while the TCRdb copy is restricted to in-frame clones and leaves out a portion. This table holds roughly 610,000 clones, 15% to 19% found once. The source material was naive CD4+ T cells from blood. The sequence was collected from a man aged 18 to 29 in good health.

This chain's CDR3 is CASSLRGVPNSPLHF. The CDR3 nucleotides are TGTGCCAGCAGTCTCCGGGGGGTCCCTAATTCACCCCTCCACTTT. The J gene is TRBJ1-6, the V gene TRBV28; D may be TRBD1 (5 bases). V shed 5 bases and J shed 6 bases, with 14 bases lying between them. CDR3 length equals 15 residues. Germline lookup yields CDR1 MDHEN and CDR2 SYDVKM.